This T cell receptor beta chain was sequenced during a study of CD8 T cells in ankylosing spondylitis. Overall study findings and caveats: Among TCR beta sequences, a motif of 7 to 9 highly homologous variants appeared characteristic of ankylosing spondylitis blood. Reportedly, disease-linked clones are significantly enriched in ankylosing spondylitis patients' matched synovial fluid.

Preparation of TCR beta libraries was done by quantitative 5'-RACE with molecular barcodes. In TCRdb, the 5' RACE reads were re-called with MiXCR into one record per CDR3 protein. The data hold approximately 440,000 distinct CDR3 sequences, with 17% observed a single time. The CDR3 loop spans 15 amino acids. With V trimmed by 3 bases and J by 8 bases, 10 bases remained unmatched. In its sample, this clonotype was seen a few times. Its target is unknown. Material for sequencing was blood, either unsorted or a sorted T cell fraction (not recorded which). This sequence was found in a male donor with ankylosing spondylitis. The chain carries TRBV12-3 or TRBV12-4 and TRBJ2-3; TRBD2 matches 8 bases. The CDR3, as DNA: TGTGCCAGCAGTTTTACGGCGGGAGGAGGTGGTACGCAGTATTTT. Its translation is CASSFTAGGGGTQYF.